This TCR beta chain was recorded in a study of blood T cell repertoires in COVID-19. Study context: Sources were T cells, B-cell-depleted T cells, or PBMCs; the material itself was cDNA or gDNA.

V lost 1 base to trimming and J lost 6 bases; unmatched junction nucleotides: 2. The CDR3 runs 13 residues. The germline V gene has CDR1 LGHDT and CDR2 YNNKEL (reference sequence). As handled by the study authors: Nucleated cell number was recorded as an estimate derived from reference gene primer amplification. This table comes from immunoSEQ multiplex PCR, and its TCRdb copy is limited to in-frame clones, with some not included. The D gene and trimming were derived from the DNA, and the V and J assignments and clone size from that table. Of about 110,000 clones detected, about 90% appear once; the ten largest clones hold less than 1.5%.

This receptor was taken from a woman younger than 45 with acute or convalescent COVID-19. V usage is TRBV3-1 (or the pseudogene TRBV3-2) and J usage is TRBJ1-1; 7 nucleotides match TRBD1. Sequencing was carried out using peripheral blood. The CDR3, as DNA: TGTGCCAGCAGCCAAGTAGGGACAGCTGAAGCTTTCTTT. Translation gives CASSQVGTAEAFF.